This entry concerns a single T cell receptor beta chain. The antigen it recognizes is unknown. Base quality data are lacking; no much larger clone is found one base away. Other DNA variants within this sample encode the same CDR3. The data were taken from a study of shared clonotypes between healthy human individuals (dated by TCRdb to the early 2020s). Study-level background: The cohort included a few men and a couple of women between 18 and 49 years of age. To estimate repertoire size and how much clonotype sharing occurs between individuals, the study deeply sequenced the blood TCR repertoires of several healthy adults. For each donor, CD4 naive and CD4 memory were each run on three plates, CD8 naive on two plates, and CD8 memory on one plate. Each donor's leukapheresis produced roughly between roughly 0.85 and 9.5 billion PBMCs. To increase sequencing depth and limit assay-specific biases, different laboratories used diverse techniques to prepare libraries and sequence TCR repertoires.

The donors were healthy, HIV-negative adults with no recently reported acute infections or vaccinations. Every donor was a Caucasian adult living in Nashville, Tennessee, USA. CD4+ T cells were enriched through magnetic negative selection, after which naive cells were positively selected on CD45RA and the remaining negative fraction served as the memory subset. Blood was collected by leukapheresis, and PBMCs were isolated by Ficoll-Histopaque density gradient centrifugation and then cryopreserved in liquid nitrogen vapor phase. Analytical flow cytometry was used to check the purity and quantity of every magnetically sorted T cell population. Each sorted fraction had its genomic DNA isolated and then quantified by UV absorbance on a Nanodrop 2000c. The CDR3 starts with the cysteine, ends with the phenylalanine, and has 15 residues. Here the CDR3 DNA is all that survives: 45 bases in frame from base 1. V loses 1 base, J loses 3 bases, and the germline ends lie 9 bases apart. CDR1 and CDR2 are read off the germline V gene as MGHRA and YSYEKL.

Study-wide findings and limitations: When several donors were compared, the shared fraction of clonotypes was 5% to 6.5% for naive CD4, 3.5% to 4% for naive CD8, roughly 2.5% for memory CD4, and 0.3% to 0.5% for memory CD8. Rarefaction of sorted-subset datasets indicated incomplete sequencing despite the large sequencing depth. Sampling was limited to blood, and TCR repertoires in tissue likely differ from TCR repertoires in blood. Because the study included a small number of donors, the genetic and exposure-history diversity represented was limited. Naive subsets generally had larger estimated clonotype richness than memory subsets did. Compared with non-shared clonotypes, the clonotypes found in all four sorted-subset donors had higher generation probabilities. Based on pairwise subsampling, the degree of clonotype sharing among donors was expected to be affected by sequencing depth.

Using the deep immunoSEQ assay, multiplex PCR amplified TCR CDR3 regions from genomic DNA. Genomic DNA extracted from each cell subset was distributed evenly over all wells of several immunoSEQ 96-well plates, and each plate served as one replicate. For sorted subsets, around 200 ng genomic DNA, equal to tens of thousands of T cell genomes, was loaded into each replicate PCR. Purified libraries were quantified with a Qubit 3.0 fluorometer, sized on a Bioanalyzer 2100, and re-quantified with the KAPA Library Quantification kit. A separate single-read 150-cycle Illumina NextSeq 550 flow cell was used to sequence each immunoSEQ 96-well plate. In the paper's pipeline: Because only junctional sequences without quality scores were contained in the immunoSEQ output, filtering matching that applied to full-length reads could not be performed. To assign V/J genes and CDR3, sequences were annotated against IMGT germline references using PyIR, a Python wrapper for IgBLAST v1.9. Any read was removed if the V/J assignment was weak (E-value above 1e-6), the CDR3 was missing, or the read contained stop codons, out-of-frame junctions, or ambiguous translated residues. A V3J clonotype was defined by an identical inferred V gene, J gene, and CDR3 amino acid sequence. Percentage overlap between repertoires was calculated by dividing the number of shared unique clonotypes by the size of the smaller repertoire. Three approaches were used to assess repertoire richness: RTK rarefaction, the Chao1 estimator, and Recon v2.1 estimates of unobserved clonotypes. Generation probabilities for all TCRbeta clonotypes obtained by the gDNA method from several donors were computed using OLGA. In its TCRdb copy, this immuneACCESS table keeps in-frame sequences only and misses some clones. Where compared with another copy, unresolved V genes explain less than half of these, and the others have no known cause. V, J and clone size reflect that table, while D and trimming were determined from the DNA. In this sample the table shows some 2 million clones, roughly 94% of which occur a single time. The ten largest make up approximately 0.13% of the sample.

The clonotype originates from a man aged 18 to 30 in good health. The sample was naive CD4+ T cells sorted from blood. In light of the paper, this sample's cell subset or site label describes: CD45RA+ positively selected. The V and J genes are TRBV4-1 and TRBJ2-2; D gene: possibly TRBD1, on 5 matching bases. The nucleotide sequence reads TGCGCCAGCAGCCAAGTAGACAGAGACACCGGGGAGCTGTTTTTT. This sequence encodes CASSQVDRDTGELFF.